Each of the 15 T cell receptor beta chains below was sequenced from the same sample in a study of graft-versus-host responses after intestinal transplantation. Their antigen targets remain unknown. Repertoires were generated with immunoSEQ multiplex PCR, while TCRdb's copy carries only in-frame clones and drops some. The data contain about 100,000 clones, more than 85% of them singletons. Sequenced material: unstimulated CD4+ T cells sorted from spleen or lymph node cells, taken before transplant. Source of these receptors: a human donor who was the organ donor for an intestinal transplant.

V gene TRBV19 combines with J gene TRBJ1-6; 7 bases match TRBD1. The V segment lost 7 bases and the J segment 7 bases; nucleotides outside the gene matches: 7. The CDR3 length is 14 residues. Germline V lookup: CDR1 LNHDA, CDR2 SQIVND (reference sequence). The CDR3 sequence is CASTVTGKNSPLHF. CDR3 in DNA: TGTGCCAGTACCGTGACAGGGAAGAATTCACCCCTCCACTTT.

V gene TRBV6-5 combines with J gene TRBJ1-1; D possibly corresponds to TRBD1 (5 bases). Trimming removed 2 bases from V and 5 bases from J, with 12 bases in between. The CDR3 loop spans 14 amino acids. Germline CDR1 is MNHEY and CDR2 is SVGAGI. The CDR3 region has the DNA TGTGCCAGCAGTTACGCTCGACAGAAGACTGAAGCTTTCTTT. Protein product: CASSYARQKTEAFF.

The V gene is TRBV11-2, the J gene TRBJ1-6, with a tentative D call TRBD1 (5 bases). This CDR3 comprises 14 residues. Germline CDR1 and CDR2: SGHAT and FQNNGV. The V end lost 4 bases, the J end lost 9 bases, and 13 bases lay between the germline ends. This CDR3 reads CASSSREGVSPLHF. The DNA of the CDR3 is TGTGCCAGCAGCTCCCGAGAAGGGGTTTCACCCCTCCACTTT.

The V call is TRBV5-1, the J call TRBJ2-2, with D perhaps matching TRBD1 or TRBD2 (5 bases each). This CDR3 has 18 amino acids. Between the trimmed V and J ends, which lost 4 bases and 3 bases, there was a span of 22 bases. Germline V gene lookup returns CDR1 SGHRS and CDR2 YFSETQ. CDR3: CASSPGSRGYDYTGELFF. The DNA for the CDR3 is TGCGCCAGCAGCCCGGGGAGTCGGGGCTATGATTACACCGGGGAGCTGTTTTTT.

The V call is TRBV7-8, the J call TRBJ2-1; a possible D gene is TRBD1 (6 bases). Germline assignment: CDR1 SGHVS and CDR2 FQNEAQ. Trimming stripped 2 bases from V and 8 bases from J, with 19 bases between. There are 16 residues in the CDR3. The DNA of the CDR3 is TGTGCCAGCAGCTTATACGGGTGGCAGCAGGGGTATGAGCAGTTCTTC. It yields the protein CASSLYGWQQGYEQFF. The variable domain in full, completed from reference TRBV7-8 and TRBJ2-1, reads GAGVSQSPRYKVAKRGQDVALRCDPISGHVSLFWYQQALGQGPEFLTYFQNEAQLDKSGLPSDRFFAERPEGSVSTLKIQRTQQEDSAVYLCASSLYGWQQGYEQFFGPGTRLTVL.

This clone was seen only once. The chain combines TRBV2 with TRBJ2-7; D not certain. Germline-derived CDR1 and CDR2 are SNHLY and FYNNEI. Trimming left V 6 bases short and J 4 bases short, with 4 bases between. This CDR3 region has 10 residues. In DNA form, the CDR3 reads TGTGCCAGCAGACTTTACGAGCAGTACTTC. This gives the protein CASRLYEQYF.

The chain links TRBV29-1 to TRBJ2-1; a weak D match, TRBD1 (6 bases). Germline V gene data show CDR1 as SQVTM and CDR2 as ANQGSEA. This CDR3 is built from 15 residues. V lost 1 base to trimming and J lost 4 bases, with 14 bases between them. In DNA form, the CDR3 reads TGCAGCGTTGAAGGGGGGACAAGGAGTTACAATGAGCAGTTCTTC. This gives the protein CSVEGGTRSYNEQFF.

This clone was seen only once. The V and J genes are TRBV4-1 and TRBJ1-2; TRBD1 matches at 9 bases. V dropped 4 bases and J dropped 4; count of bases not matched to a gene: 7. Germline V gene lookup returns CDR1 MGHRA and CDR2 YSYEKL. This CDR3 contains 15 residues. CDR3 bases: TGCGCCAGCAGCCCCCTACAGGGGGCTATCTATGGCTACACCTTC. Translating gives CASSPLQGAIYGYTF.

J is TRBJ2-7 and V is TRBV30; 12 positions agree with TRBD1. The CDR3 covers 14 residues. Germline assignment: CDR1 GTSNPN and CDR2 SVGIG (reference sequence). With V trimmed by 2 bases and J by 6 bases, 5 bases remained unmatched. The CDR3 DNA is TGTGCCTGGAGTTCCGGGACAGGGGGCGGCGAGCAGTACTTC. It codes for CAWSSGTGGGEQYF.

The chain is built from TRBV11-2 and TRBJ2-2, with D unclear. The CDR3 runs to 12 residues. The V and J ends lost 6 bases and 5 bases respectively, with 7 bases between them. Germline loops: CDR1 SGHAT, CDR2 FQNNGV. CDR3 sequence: CASRQETGELFF. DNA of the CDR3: TGTGCCAGCAGGCAGGAGACCGGGGAGCTGTTTTTT.

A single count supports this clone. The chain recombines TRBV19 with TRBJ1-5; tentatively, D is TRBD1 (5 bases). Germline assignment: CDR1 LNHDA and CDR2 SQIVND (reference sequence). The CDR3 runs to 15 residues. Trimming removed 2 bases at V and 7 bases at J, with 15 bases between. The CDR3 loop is CASSINVRESQPQHF. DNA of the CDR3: TGTGCCAGTAGTATAAATGTCAGGGAGTCGCAGCCCCAGCATTTT.

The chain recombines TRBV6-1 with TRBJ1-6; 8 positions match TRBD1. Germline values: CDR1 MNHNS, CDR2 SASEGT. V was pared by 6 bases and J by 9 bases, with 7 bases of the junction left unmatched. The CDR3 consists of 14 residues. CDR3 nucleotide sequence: TGTGCCAGCAGGGAGACAGGGGAGGGTTCACCCCTCCACTTT. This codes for CASRETGEGSPLHF.

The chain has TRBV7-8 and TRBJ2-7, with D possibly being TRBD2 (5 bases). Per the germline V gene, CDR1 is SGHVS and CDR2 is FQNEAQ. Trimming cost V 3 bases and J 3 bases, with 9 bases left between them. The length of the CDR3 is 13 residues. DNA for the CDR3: TGTGCCAGCAGCTTTGAAGGACTCTACGAGCAGTACTTC. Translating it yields CASSFEGLYEQYF.

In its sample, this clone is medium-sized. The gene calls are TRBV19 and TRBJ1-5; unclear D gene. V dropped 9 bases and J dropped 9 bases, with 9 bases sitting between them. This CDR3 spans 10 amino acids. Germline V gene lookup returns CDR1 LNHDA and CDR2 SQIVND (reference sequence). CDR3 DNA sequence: TGTGCCAGCGGGGTCGGGCCCCAGCATTTT. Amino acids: CASGVGPQHF.

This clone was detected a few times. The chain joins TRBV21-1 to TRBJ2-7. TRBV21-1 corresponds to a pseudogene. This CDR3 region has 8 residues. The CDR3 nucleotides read TGTGCCAGCTACGAGCAGTACTTC. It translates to CASYEQYF.